This paragraph reports one TCR beta chain. As yet, its antigen is unknown. Libraries were made from TCR beta cDNA, and they carried unique molecular identifiers. Between about 1 and 11 million T cells gave rise to some 520,000 cDNA molecules. MiXCR, run by TCRdb on the PCR reads, gives a single entry per CDR3 protein. The table records 450,000 to 700,000 distinct CDR3 sequences, around 40% of them present only once. This specimen belongs to a study of post-analysis software for immune sequencing data. Turning to the study itself: Both relapsing-remitting and secondary progressive multiple sclerosis featured among the disease courses, as did progressive-relapsing multiple sclerosis. Whole-study findings and limits: Patients with multiple sclerosis recorded significantly lower normalized Chao1 diversity than controls, the study found. By F measure, samples from a shared preparation batch strongly co-clustered.

The sequence came from a girl under 18 with multiple sclerosis. Sequencing was performed on blood.

The DNA for the CDR3 is TGTGCCAGCAGTTTAAGGGTAGGGCGAGACAATCAGCCCCAGCATTTT. Its translation: CASSLRVGRDNQPQHF. V usage is TRBV12-3 or TRBV12-4 and J usage is TRBJ1-5; D not certain. This CDR3 contains 16 residues. V was trimmed by 2 bases and J by 3 bases, leaving 14 bases between them.